Listed here are 32 T cell receptor beta chains from one sample, sequenced in a study of T-cell memory formation after mild COVID-19. From the 5' RACE reads, TCRdb called clonotypes with MiXCR, one entry per CDR3 protein. The table includes about 360,000 distinct CDR3 sequences, over 13% detected once. Material: PBMCs or a T cell subset sorted from them (not recorded which). These receptors were taken from a man aged 18-30 years who had mild COVID-19 (a few samples of this study predate the infection). Cell type and time point are not known.

V is TRBV5-1 and J is TRBJ1-6; 9 nucleotides match TRBD1. The trim removed 4 bases at V and 7 bases at J, leaving 9 bases unmatched. The CDR3 runs to 16 residues. CDR1 and CDR2 from the germline V gene are SGHRS and YFSETQ. CDR3 nucleotide sequence: TGCGCCAGCAGCCTATCCACCGGGACAGGGAATTCACCCCTCCACTTT. Its translation is CASSLSTGTGNSPLHF.

This clonotype was seen at least ten times. The J gene is TRBJ2-3, the V gene TRBV6-6; perhaps TRBD2 as D (6 bases). Trimming stripped 6 bases from V and 4 bases from J, with 17 bases between. The CDR3 sequence is 15 residues long. The germline V gene has CDR1 MNHNY and CDR2 SVGAGI (reference sequence). The CDR3 protein is CASRLSGTGADTQYF. The CDR3 bases are TGTGCCAGCAGACTTAGCGGCACCGGCGCAGATACGCAGTATTTT.

This clonotype was seen a few times. This sequence joins TRBV7-9 and TRBJ2-1, with D maybe TRBD1 (6 bases). V was shortened by 5 bases and J by 5 bases, with 16 bases between the two germline ends. The length of the CDR3 is 15 residues. Germline V CDR1 and CDR2: SEHNR, FQNEAQ (reference sequence). The CDR3 spells CASSRRGPNNNEQFF. The DNA for the CDR3 is TGTGCCAGCAGCCGCAGGGGACCTAACAACAATGAGCAGTTCTTC.

The genes are TRBV3-1 and TRBJ2-1, with TRBD2 identical over 12 bases. The V and J ends lost 6 bases and 8 bases, in that order; junction bases with no gene match: 5. Germline V gene data show CDR1 as LGHDT and CDR2 as YNNKEL (reference sequence). CDR3 length: 14 amino acids. The CDR3 DNA reads as TGTGCCAGCAGGCGGACTAGCGGGGAAGATGAGCAGTTCTTC. Residues: CASRRTSGEDEQFF.

This clonotype was counted between two and nine times. The genes are TRBV27 and TRBJ2-1; a possible D gene is TRBD2 (6 bases). CDR1 and CDR2 (germline): MNHEY, SMNVEV (reference sequence). Trimming took 5 bases from V and 7 from J, leaving 12 bases between them. The CDR3 is 13 residues long. CDR3 coding DNA: TGTGCCAGCAGTCTGAAACGGGGGAATGAGCAGTTCTTC. Protein product: CASSLKRGNEQFF.

This clonotype was observed a few times. The chain uses TRBV18 and TRBJ2-2; the D gene is possibly TRBD1 (5 bases). CDR1 and CDR2 (germline): KGHSH, LQKENI. Trimming took off 0 bases at V and 7 bases at J, with 15 bases between the two ends. The length of the CDR3 is 16 residues. Here the CDR3 DNA reads TGTGCCAGCTCACCACCGGTATCAGGGCCTAGCGGGGAGCTGTTTTTT. This codes for CASSPPVSGPSGELFF.

The V and J genes are TRBV19 and TRBJ2-1; no reliable D call. The CDR3 has 14 amino acids. V was cut by 5 bases and J by 0 bases, with 8 bases left in between. CDR1 is LNHDA and CDR2 is SQIVND in the germline V gene (reference sequence). CDR3 sequence: CASSYASSYNEQFF. The DNA of the CDR3 is TGTGCCAGTAGTTACGCTAGCTCCTACAATGAGCAGTTCTTC.

The chain has TRBV5-5 and TRBJ2-3; 7 nucleotides line up with TRBD2. Germline V gives CDR1 SGHKS, CDR2 YYEKEE (reference sequence). The CDR3 runs to 12 residues. V lost 6 bases, J lost 10 bases, and 8 bases stayed unmatched. CDR3 residues: CASTLGGNPQYF. The CDR3 region has the DNA TGTGCCAGCACCCTGGGGGGGAATCCGCAGTATTTT.

The DNA of the CDR3 is TGTGCCAGCAGCGACCGACAGGGGGCCTTCCAAGAGACCCAGTACTTC. Amino acids: CASSDRQGAFQETQYF. V and J are TRBV5-4 and TRBJ2-5; TRBD1 aligns across 10 bases. Germline V gives CDR1 SGHNT, CDR2 YYREEE (reference sequence). The CDR3 is made up of 16 amino acids. The junction had 7 bases not matched to a gene; V was cut back by 4 bases and J by 1 base.

This clonotype was counted a few times. This rearrangement joins TRBV5-1 to TRBJ2-5; 10 bases are a match to TRBD2. The V and J ends lost 1 base and 4 bases, in that order; junction bases with no gene match: 4. The CDR3 is 15 residues long. The V gene's germline CDR1 is SGHRS and CDR2 YFSETQ. CDR3 sequence: CASSLRLAGAETQYF. The CDR3 DNA follows: TGCGCCAGCAGCTTGAGGCTAGCGGGGGCAGAGACCCAGTACTTC.

The CDR3 is CATSEGGGPDTQYF. CDR3 bases: TGTGCCACCAGTGAGGGCGGGGGGCCAGATACGCAGTATTTT. The chain has TRBV24-1 and TRBJ2-3, with 8 bases fitting TRBD2. J gave up 4 bases and V 4 bases, and 3 bases lay outside the gene matches. Germline CDR1 is KGHDR and CDR2 is SFDVKD. The CDR3 totals 14 residues.

The rearrangement joins TRBV5-1 to TRBJ1-1; 9 bases agree with TRBD1. V dropped 0 bases and J dropped 0; count of bases not matched to a gene: 6. CDR1 is SGHRS, CDR2 YFSETQ, per germline. This CDR3 has 17 amino acids. For the CDR3, the DNA is TGCGCCAGCAGCTTGGTTTCACAGGGGGCCATGAACACTGAAGCTTTCTTT. Its translation is CASSLVSQGAMNTEAFF. Looking up the rest from reference TRBV5-1 and TRBJ1-1 gives the full variable domain: KAGVTQTPRYLIKTRGQQVTLSCSPISGHRSVSWYQQTPGQGLQFLFEYFSETQRNKGNFPGRFSGRQFSNSRSEMNVSTLELGDSALYLCASSLVSQGAMNTEAFFGQGTRLTVV.

This clonotype was seen repeatedly, ten times or more. J is TRBJ1-1 and V is TRBV6-5, with TRBD1 as a possible D gene (5 bases). Germline V lookup: CDR1 MNHEY, CDR2 SVGAGI. V dropped 5 bases and J dropped 5 bases, with 15 bases sitting between them. This CDR3 comprises 14 residues. The DNA of the CDR3 is TGTGCCAGCAGTCCGACAAGGGGTTTTACTGAAGCTTTCTTT. Translation gives CASSPTRGFTEAFF.

The chain links TRBV4-1 to TRBJ2-1; D is ambiguous. V was shortened by 0 bases and J by 3 bases, with 12 bases between the two germline ends. The CDR3 has 16 residues. Looked up from germline, CDR1 is MGHRA and CDR2 is YSYEKL. CDR3 in DNA: TGCGCCAGCAGCCAAGAGGCCGATGAGAGCTACAATGAGCAGTTCTTC. It codes for CASSQEADESYNEQFF.

The rearrangement uses TRBV7-2 and TRBJ2-7, with a weak D call TRBD1 (5 bases). Germline V gives CDR1 SGHTA, CDR2 FQGNSA. The ends were cut back, 0 bases at V and 1 base at J, with 7 bases in the middle. The CDR3 covers 14 residues. The chain's CDR3 is CASSLAKGSYEQYV. Here the CDR3 DNA reads TGTGCCAGCAGCTTAGCAAAGGGGTCCTACGAGCAGTACGTC.

The rearrangement uses TRBV4-1 and TRBJ1-5; D remains ambiguous. CDR1 is MGHRA, CDR2 YSYEKL, per germline. CDR3 length: 16 amino acids. V lost 1 base, J lost 0 bases, and 10 bases lay in between. The CDR3 region is CASSQVGGVSNQPQHF. In DNA, the CDR3 is TGCGCCAGCAGCCAAGTGGGTGGAGTTAGCAATCAGCCCCAGCATTTT.

This clonotype showed up many times. This chain connects TRBV7-2 to TRBJ1-2, with 7 bases lining up with TRBD1. Looked up from germline, CDR1 is SGHTA and CDR2 is FQGNSA. The ends lost 8 bases at V and 9 bases at J; junction bases unmatched: 18. CDR3 length: 15 amino acids. The CDR3 loop is CASGETWEGAGSYTF. In DNA, the CDR3 is TGTGCCAGCGGGGAGACATGGGAGGGGGCAGGTAGCTACACCTTC.

In this sample, this clonotype turned up many times. For the CDR3, the DNA is TGCAGTGCTAGGGCCCCAAGCACAGATACGCAGTATTTT. As protein: CSARAPSTDTQYF. V usage is TRBV20-1 and J usage is TRBJ2-3, with unresolved D. Germline lookup yields CDR1 DFQATT and CDR2 SNEGSKA (reference sequence). Trimming removed 3 bases from V and 0 bases from J, with 7 bases in between. The CDR3 spans 13 residues.

The gene calls are TRBV5-1 and TRBJ2-4; D is tentatively TRBD1 or TRBD2 (6 bases each). The CDR3 extends over 14 amino acids. With 6 bases removed from V and 5 bases from J, the gap between germline ends came to 15 bases. Germline V lookup: CDR1 SGHRS, CDR2 YFSETQ. The CDR3 loop is CASKPGAQENIQYF. The CDR3 DNA sequence: TGCGCCAGCAAGCCGGGGGCTCAGGAAAACATTCAGTACTTC.

This clonotype was seen a handful of times. The chain uses TRBV5-1 and TRBJ1-5; D is possibly TRBD1 (6 bases). The CDR3 spans 14 residues. Trimming pared 1 base from V and 6 bases from J, leaving 11 bases between. Germline lookup yields CDR1 SGHRS and CDR2 YFSETQ. Here the CDR3 DNA reads TGCGCCAGCAGCTTGTGGTGGGGGGCTCAGCCCCAGCATTTT. This encodes CASSLWWGAQPQHF.

This clonotype turned up a few times. V and J are TRBV5-4 and TRBJ2-2; D may be TRBD1 (6 bases). Deletions cut 4 bases from V and 2 bases from J, with 12 bases between. The CDR3 is made up of 15 amino acids. Germline assignment: CDR1 SGHNT and CDR2 YYREEE (reference sequence). CDR3 region: CASSVDSQNTGELFF. CDR3 sequence (DNA): TGTGCCAGCAGCGTGGACAGCCAAAACACCGGGGAGCTGTTTTTT.

The gene calls are TRBV29-1 and TRBJ2-1, with 7 bases aligning to TRBD1. The CDR3 loop spans 13 amino acids. From germline, CDR1 is SQVTM and CDR2 ANQGSEA. V shed 8 bases and J 0 bases; nucleotides not matched to a gene: 4. Here the CDR3 reads CSIGQVSYNEQFF. The CDR3 nucleotides read TGCAGCATCGGACAGGTCTCCTACAATGAGCAGTTCTTC.

In this sample, this clonotype turned up a few times. This chain joins TRBV14 and TRBJ2-7; 7 bases align to TRBD1. Germline CDR1 SGHDN, CDR2 FVKESK. J was trimmed by 2 bases and V by 1 base; bases with no gene match: 8. This CDR3 spans 16 amino acids. This CDR3 is CASSQVTGQVPYEQYF. The CDR3 DNA reads as TGTGCCAGCAGCCAAGTGACAGGACAGGTCCCCTACGAGCAGTACTTC.

This clonotype was seen more than once but under ten times. J is TRBJ2-2 and V is TRBV7-2, with 7 bases lining up with TRBD1. Germline V gene sequence: CDR1 SGHTA, CDR2 FQGNSA. The junction had 6 bases not matched to a gene; V was cut back by 2 bases and J by 3 bases. CDR3 length: 16 residues. The CDR3 protein is CASSLQQGVYTGELFF. In DNA form, the CDR3 reads TGTGCCAGCAGCTTACAGCAGGGGGTGTACACCGGGGAGCTGTTTTTT.

A few counts support this clonotype. CDR3 loop: CASSQEWRGRGLFF. In DNA form, the CDR3 reads TGCGCCAGCAGCCAAGAATGGAGGGGGCGAGGACTGTTTTTT. J is TRBJ1-4 and V is TRBV4-3; TRBD1 aligns across 7 bases. The V gene's germline CDR1 is LGHNA and CDR2 YSLEER. This CDR3 region has 14 residues. Trimming cost V 0 bases and J 13 bases; bases outside gene matches: 8.

This rearrangement joins TRBV7-9 to TRBJ2-3; D tentatively fits TRBD1 or TRBD2 (5 bases each). The germline CDR1 and CDR2 sequences are SEHNR and FQNEAQ (reference sequence). Trimming shortened V by 5 bases and J by 2 bases, and 17 bases separated the two germline ends. The CDR3 runs to 16 residues. The CDR3 bases are TGTGCCAGCAGCCCACGGCGAGGGGCTTTCACAGATACGCAGTATTTT. It yields the protein CASSPRRGAFTDTQYF.

This clonotype has ten or more counts. The chain is built from TRBV12-3 or TRBV12-4 and TRBJ2-4, with TRBD1 matching over 8 bases. The CDR3 has 15 amino acids. V trimming: 5 bases; J trimming: 1 base; junction bases outside the gene matches: 4. In DNA, the CDR3 is TGTGCCAGCAGTCGACAGGGGTCGGCCAAAAACATTCAGTACTTC. Residues: CASSRQGSAKNIQYF.

This clonotype showed up many times. V is TRBV12-3 or TRBV12-4 and J is TRBJ1-5; D remains ambiguous. The CDR3 length is 11 residues. V dropped 8 bases and J dropped 3 bases, with 5 bases sitting between them. DNA of the CDR3: TGTGCCAGCGGAGTCAATCAGCCCCAGCATTTT. It specifies CASGVNQPQHF.

The CDR3 DNA sequence: TGTGCCAGCAGTTTTCCGGGGGCCCCCGGGGAGCTGTTTTTT. It translates to CASSFPGAPGELFF. The chain joins TRBV12-3 or TRBV12-4 to TRBJ2-2; D is tentatively TRBD1 or TRBD2 (6 bases each). The CDR3 is made up of 14 amino acids. V was shortened by 3 bases and J by 6 bases, with 11 bases between the two germline ends.

V is TRBV9 and J is TRBJ2-5, with 7 bases fitting TRBD1. This CDR3 spans 13 amino acids. V lost 0 bases and J lost 4; bases outside the gene matches: 0. Germline V gene lookup returns CDR1 SGDLS and CDR2 YYNGEE. The DNA of the CDR3 is TGTGCCAGCAGCGTAGACAGGGGAGAGACCCAGTACTTC. Its translation: CASSVDRGETQYF.

There are a few counts of this clonotype. The chain joins TRBV27 to TRBJ1-5, with 9 bases aligning to TRBD1. Trimming took 6 bases from V and 7 from J; bases not matched to a gene: 10. The V gene's germline CDR1 is MNHEY and CDR2 SMNVEV (reference sequence). The CDR3 consists of 15 residues. CDR3 nucleotide sequence: TGTGCCAGCAGCCTTACAGGGGGCAAAGTCCAGCCCCAGCATTTT. Translation: CASSLTGGKVQPQHF.

This clonotype was recorded a few times. The rearrangement joins TRBV12-3 or TRBV12-4 to TRBJ2-1; tentative D call: TRBD1 (6 bases). Trimming took 6 bases from V and 4 from J, leaving 10 bases between them. CDR3 length: 13 amino acids. The CDR3 region has the DNA TGTGCCAGCAGCTCCCAGGGGTACAATGAGCAGTTCTTC. Its protein is CASSSQGYNEQFF.